This record looks at one T cell receptor (beta chain) sequence and its context. These data originate in a study of blood T cell repertoires in COVID-19. Seattle researchers signed up patients amid active infection and tracked them longitudinally. The germline V gene has CDR1 LNHDA and CDR2 SQIVND (reference sequence). The V and J ends lost 5 bases and 0 bases respectively, with 8 bases between them. The CDR3 is 14 residues long. Profiled with immunoSEQ multiplex PCR; TCRdb holds only in-frame clones, not every one. The table has approximately 350,000 clones, around 86% seen once; the top ten hold more than 5%.

The genes are TRBV19 and TRBJ2-1; D is unclear. Source material: peripheral blood. This TCR derives from a woman between 50 and 59 years old with COVID-19, enrolled during active disease. The CDR3 region is CASSPESSYNEQFF. For the CDR3, the DNA is TGTGCCAGTAGTCCGGAGAGCTCCTACAATGAGCAGTTCTTC.